The TCR beta chain described here comes from a study of blood T cell repertoires in COVID-19. Study-level background: Acute and convalescent COVID-19 samples came from the United States, Italy and Spain. T cells, B-cell-depleted T cells, or PBMCs provided the cDNA or gDNA that served as material.

Per the authors' pipeline: For nucleated cells, counts were estimated from reference gene primer amplification. Generated by immunoSEQ multiplex PCR, the TCRdb table keeps only in-frame clones and is missing some. That table furnishes V, J and clone size, whereas the DNA furnished D and trimming. The table shows approximately 67,000 clones, with around 86% occurring only once. There are 11 residues in the CDR3. V was clipped by 6 bases and J by 5 bases, with 7 bases between them. This clonotype was sampled from a man in his forties or fifties with active COVID-19. The sequenced sample was peripheral blood. The chain has TRBV12-3 or TRBV12-4 and TRBJ1-2; D may be TRBD1 (5 bases). The CDR3 region is CASSQGYGYTF. Written as DNA, the CDR3 is TGTGCCAGCAGCCAGGGTTATGGCTACACCTTC.